The T cell receptor beta chain under discussion was sequenced for a study of naive and memory T cell subsets. Amplification of ligated cDNA took four PCR rounds with SP2 and nested alpha and beta constant primers. Reverse transcription of blood and skin TCR RNA was primed at alpha and beta constant regions. Each CDR3 protein gets one entry after TCRdb re-called the 5' RACE reads with MiXCR. Here the sample spans 50,000 or so distinct CDR3 sequences, roughly 7% being singletons. This CDR3 contains 15 residues. Trimming removed 7 bases from V and 4 bases from J, with 14 bases in between. A UMI-containing oligonucleotide was joined by 3' ligation to the TCR cDNA template. Adult healthy volunteers gave 2.5 ml peripheral blood for whole-blood RNA. This clonotype has at least ten counts.

V and J are TRBV12-3 or TRBV12-4 and TRBJ1-6; the D gene is possibly TRBD1 (5 bases). The source is a male donor in good health. The CDR3 DNA follows: TGTGCCAGCACCCCCCCCGACAGTTATAATTCACCCCTCCACTTT. This translates into CASTPPDSYNSPLHF.